This T cell receptor (beta chain) was sequenced for a study of metastatic and nonmetastatic thyroid tumors. Study findings and constraints: Benign nodules were reported to have significantly lower TCR beta diversity than malignant thyroid tumors, in blood and tumor.

TCRdb re-called clones via MiXCR from the PCR reads. The profile shows 50,000 to 65,000 clones, over 15% of them singletons. Trimming took off 0 bases at V and 6 bases at J, with 10 bases between the two ends. CDR3 length equals 13 residues. Looked up from germline, CDR1 is SGHDT and CDR2 is YYEEEE. No treatment of any kind had been given to any patient before thyroid surgery. The sample holds many counts of this clone. The antigen remains unidentified. The sample was blood. V and J are TRBV5-6 and TRBJ2-7; D uncertain. The TCR originated in a female donor with papillary thyroid cancer or a benign thyroid nodule (not recorded which). Some clones in this sample may be carry-over from other donors' samples. The CDR3 sequence is CASSLAYGREQYF. Written as DNA, the CDR3 is TGTGCCAGCAGCTTGGCCTATGGGCGCGAGCAGTACTTC.